This T cell receptor (beta chain) was found in a study of blood T cell repertoires in COVID-19. Background on the study: Acute and convalescent COVID-19 samples came from the United States, Italy and Spain. T cells, B-cell-depleted T cells, or PBMCs supplied cDNA or gDNA.

Original data processing: Amplification of reference gene primers was used by the study to estimate nucleated cell counts. Here immunoSEQ multiplex PCR was the method, and the copy in TCRdb shows in-frame clones only, minus some. V and J calls and clone size come straight from that table; D and trimming were deduced from the DNA. The table records around 250,000 clones, roughly 84% of them present only once. This CDR3 region has 15 residues. Germline CDR1 is SNHLY and CDR2 is FYNNEI. The ends were cut back, 4 bases at V and 5 bases at J, with 14 bases in the middle. Sequencing was done on a sample of peripheral blood. The V call is TRBV2, the J call TRBJ1-4; D gene unclear. The sequence was collected from a woman aged 40 to 50 who had recovered from COVID-19. The CDR3 protein is CASSGTGITNEKLFF. The CDR3 DNA reads as TGTGCCAGCAGTGGGACCGGGATCACGAATGAAAAACTGTTTTTT. The variable domain in full, with the rest retrieved from reference TRBV2 and TRBJ1-4, is EPEVTQTPSHQVTQMGQEVILRCVPISNHLYFYWYRQILGQKVEFLVSFYNNEISEKSEIFDDQFSVERPDGSNFTLKIRSTKLEDSAMYFCASSGTGITNEKLFFGSGTQLSVL.